This is a list of T cell receptor beta chains from one sample in a study of cytomegalovirus exposure and HLA in healthy donors. The assay was immunoSEQ multiplex PCR, and TCRdb's table has in-frame clones only and misses some. Counted here are some 180,000 clones, 70% to 80% occurring once; the ten biggest clones make up roughly 3%. Sequencing was done on a sample of PBMCs. These receptors all stem from a woman younger than 45 in good health and CMV-seronegative. Each CDR3 is given with its conserved first and last residue. The order of the fields is V gene, D gene, CDR3 protein. A D gene is named only where the DNA matches it firmly.

TRBV5-4 | . | CASSPSGTSYEQYF
TRBV7-2 | . | CASSLRRGNQPQHF
TRBV6-6 | . | CASTDQGSQTYEQYF
TRBV7-8 | . | CASSSQRGIRVTSEAFF
TRBV6-1 | . | CASTVGELANYGYTF
TRBV5-1 | TRBD2 | CASSFGLAGAGNEQFF
TRBV6-4 | TRBD2 | CASSDLASGTTDTQYF
TRBV5-4 | . | CASSFEGPGELFF
TRBV14 | TRBD1 | CASQDRGNEQFF
TRBV7-9 | TRBD2 | CASSSPDTRPGLMIYEQYF
TRBV30 | . | CAWSVGGSYEQYF
TRBV28 | TRBD2 | CASSFLTSGASYGRNEQYF
TRBV6-1 | . | CASSEAGGPREQFF
TRBV4-1 | TRBD1 | CASSPRQGMAGELFF
TRBV19 | . | CASKSNYGTPYNEQFF
TRBV2 | . | CASRNRVGNEKLFF
TRBV2 | TRBD1 | CASRKILTGGTEAFF
TRBV5-1 | TRBD1 | CASSSTGGAQPQHF
TRBV28 | TRBD2 | CASTQAGLAGGGNTGELFF
TRBV30 | . | CAWRAPGANVLTF
TRBV5-1 | TRBD1 | CASRQNGQGVGYGYPF
TRBV4-1 | . | CASSQLTGKSLNEQFF
TRBV6-5 | TRBD2 | CASSYSSGGDNEQFF
TRBV9 | TRBD1 | CASSPGDRDGSTDTQYF
TRBV4-2 | TRBD2 | CASSQDSRGRAGGELFF
TRBV30 | . | CAWSRGEGNTGELFF
TRBV4-1 | . | CASSQGLFRDIQETQYF
TRBV11-3 | . | CASSRTVRLTPNTGELFF
TRBV9 | . | CASGAGPYEQYF
TRBV28 | TRBD1 | CASSRQGALAGNTIYF
TRBV30 | . | CAWTPSRLANEKLFF
TRBV18 | TRBD1 | CASSPPGQGALNEQFF
TRBV28 | . | CATRLPNTGELFF
TRBV10-3 | TRBD1 | CAISESGTGGYQPQHF
TRBV27 | TRBD1 | CASSFDREYGYTF
TRBV6-4 | . | CASSDDNTDTQYF
TRBV6-6 | . | CATSYSGQSYEQYF
TRBV19 | . | CASRNGATNTGELFF
TRBV14 | . | CASSHRVEYEQYF
TRBV10-1 | TRBD2 | CASSEKASGGPYDDTQYF
TRBV2 | . | CASSLRGARNSPLHF
TRBV19 | TRBD2 | CASSTVAGAYEQYF
TRBV30 | . | CAWSVREQGTKTQYF
TRBV30 | . | CAWRFSGVHEQYF
TRBV6-5 | . | CASSYPNTEAFF
TRBV7-9 | . | CASSFTQTNEQFF
TRBV6-4 | TRBD1 | CASSPGTESNEQFF
TRBV5-6 | TRBD1 | CASSYRGLDEQYF
TRBV7-8 | . | CASSLVPGSYNEQFF